A selection of T cell receptor beta chains follows, all from one sample in a study of cytomegalovirus exposure and HLA in healthy donors. Repertoires were generated with immunoSEQ multiplex PCR, while TCRdb's copy carries only in-frame clones and drops some. The sample yields around 150,000 clones, roughly three quarters seen once. The sequenced sample was PBMCs. These TCRs come from a human donor in good health. CDR3s include the opening cysteine and the closing phenylalanine or tryptophan. A D gene is named only where the DNA matches it firmly.

CDR3: CASSSDSLNTEAFF
D: .
V: TRBV7-2

CDR3: CASSRGLGGDEQYF
D: .
V: TRBV6-5

CDR3: CASKIRPRGYYWELFF
D: .
V: TRBV19

CDR3: CATTAIPPRDTQYF
D: .
V: TRBV7-2

CDR3: CASSQRGTGTNYGYTF
D: TRBD1
V: TRBV14

CDR3: CASTNLRGSSYEQYF
D: .
V: TRBV28

CDR3: CASSLVWSGGPYEQYF
D: TRBD1
V: TRBV7-6

CDR3: CASSPWGQRNTEAFF
D: TRBD1
V: TRBV19

CDR3: CASRFSEAYEQYF
D: .
V: TRBV6-5

CDR3: CASSQDSGDGNTIYF
D: .
V: TRBV4-1

CDR3: CASSLGGGLKEAFF
D: .
V: TRBV7-9

CDR3: CASSPSQGRNTEAFF
D: .
V: TRBV7-9

CDR3: CASDTGGYTDTQYF
D: TRBD1
V: TRBV6-6

CDR3: CASSLGGRDTGELFF
D: .
V: TRBV7-2

CDR3: CASTGPRDSKETQYF
D: .
V: TRBV5-6

CDR3: CASSQLAGGYNEQFF
D: TRBD2
V: TRBV6-5

CDR3: CASSLALSSGYYNEQFF
D: TRBD2
V: TRBV7-2

CDR3: CASSSGLENEQYF
D: .
V: TRBV4-1

CDR3: CASSQDFPRGMEKLFF
D: .
V: TRBV4-3

CDR3: CASRGGRDSDTQYF
D: TRBD2
V: TRBV2

CDR3: CASSIRRANEKLFF
D: .
V: TRBV6-5

CDR3: CASSIGPGQGSNTEAFF
D: TRBD1
V: TRBV19

CDR3: CAWSVGGGVPYGYTF
D: TRBD1
V: TRBV30

CDR3: CASSPDGGYTDTQYF
D: .
V: TRBV7-8

CDR3: CASSIPGMNTEAFF
D: .
V: TRBV28

CDR3: CATSRGGLQYNEQFF
D: .
V: TRBV15

CDR3: CASSTDRSEAFF
D: .
V: TRBV18

CDR3: CASCQGAGPYEQYF
D: TRBD1
V: TRBV27

CDR3: CASSRTPGLRSYEQYF
D: TRBD2
V: TRBV27

CDR3: CASSLGRVTYEQYF
D: .
V: TRBV7-8

CDR3: CASSLAHPSETQYF
D: .
V: TRBV5-6

CDR3: CASSLGSSGANVLTF
D: .
V: TRBV7-2

CDR3: CASSVTGGPYNEQFF
D: .
V: TRBV9

CDR3: CASGWGTVNEKLFF
D: TRBD1
V: TRBV2

CDR3: CASSPESLASGPYEQYF
D: TRBD2
V: TRBV18

CDR3: CASSGNQGSTDTQYF
D: .
V: TRBV6-5